The 18 T cell receptor beta chains below come from one sample, sequenced in a study of cytomegalovirus exposure and HLA in healthy donors. The PCR was carried out with 60 Vbeta primers and 13 Jbeta primers. Sequencing used immunoSEQ multiplex PCR; TCRdb keeps in-frame clones, though not all of them. This sample contains tens of thousands of clones. Sequencing input: PBMCs. The origin of the receptors is a young woman in good health and CMV-seronegative.

This chain uses TRBV27 with TRBJ1-1; perhaps TRBD1 as D (6 bases). Germline V lookup: CDR1 MNHEY, CDR2 SMNVEV (reference sequence). The CDR3 runs 13 residues. Trimming left V 2 bases short and J 8 bases short, with 12 bases between. DNA of the CDR3: TGTGCCAGCAGTTTAGCAGGGGCAGGCGAAGCTTTCTTT. Residues: CASSLAGAGEAFF.

The chain links TRBV6-1 to TRBJ2-7, with TRBD2 as a possible D gene (5 bases). This CDR3 comprises 13 residues. Germline loops: CDR1 MNHNS, CDR2 SASEGT. The V gene lost 6 bases and the J gene lost 2 bases, with 11 bases spanning the gap. The CDR3 DNA sequence: TGTGCCAGCAGGCAGCGGTACGCCTACGAGCAGTACTTC. It yields the protein CASRQRYAYEQYF.

The genes are TRBV6-1 and TRBJ1-5; 8 bases line up with TRBD1. V was clipped by 7 bases and J by 7 bases; unmatched bases: 9. Germline V gene lookup returns CDR1 MNHNS and CDR2 SASEGT. The CDR3 is 14 residues long. CDR3 in DNA: TGTGCCAGCATGAGAGGACAGGGCGGACAGCCCCAGCATTTT. Translation gives CASMRGQGGQPQHF.

The V call is TRBV4-2, the J call TRBJ2-7; 13 bases map to TRBD2. This CDR3 has 15 amino acids. V shed 0 bases, J shed 5 bases, and the junction held 1 base outside the gene matches. Germline V gene data show CDR1 as LGHNA and CDR2 as YNFKEQ. The DNA for the CDR3 is TGTGCCAGCAGCCAAGACGGGACTAGCGGGAACGAGCAGTACTTC. It is translated as CASSQDGTSGNEQYF.

V and J are TRBV13 and TRBJ2-3; the D gene is possibly TRBD1 (6 bases). The CDR3 consists of 15 residues. Germline V lookup: CDR1 PRHDT, CDR2 FYEKMQ (reference sequence). V was shortened by 0 bases and J by 0 bases, with 7 bases between the two germline ends. The CDR3 spells CASSLGGGSTDTQYF. CDR3 sequence (DNA): TGTGCCAGCAGCTTAGGTGGGGGCAGCACAGATACGCAGTATTTT.

About this clone: One junction end disagrees with the germline gene, perhaps due to a read error. The V and J genes are TRBV7-9 and TRBJ2-2; 11 bases align to TRBD2. Germline-derived CDR1 and CDR2 are SEHNR and FQNEAQ (reference sequence). The CDR3 covers 15 residues. The CDR3 DNA reads TGTGCCAGCAGCGTAGCGGGAGGGCGCGCCGGGGAGCTGTTTTTT. It translates to CASSVAGGRAGELFF.

The rearrangement joins TRBV10-2 to TRBJ1-1; no reliable D call. The CDR3 loop spans 13 amino acids. CDR1 and CDR2 (germline): WSHSY, SAAADI. V was cut by 7 bases and J by 1 base, with 10 bases left in between. CDR3 sequence (DNA): TGCGCCAGCACCGCTACAGAGAACACTGAAGCTTTCTTT. It translates to CASTATENTEAFF.

This chain connects TRBV7-2 to TRBJ1-2; D is uncertain. CDR1 and CDR2 from the germline V gene are SGHTA and FQGNSA. V was cut by 1 base and J by 7 bases, with 13 bases left in between. CDR3 length equals 14 residues. The CDR3 nucleotides read TGTGCCAGCAGCTTAGTGCCGGTTGCGGCTGGCTACACCTTC. This translates into CASSLVPVAAGYTF.

The chain joins TRBV4-1 to TRBJ1-2, with D maybe TRBD1 (6 bases). Trimming took off 4 bases at V and 2 bases at J, with 14 bases between the two ends. This CDR3 has 15 residues. The germline CDR1 and CDR2 sequences are MGHRA and YSYEKL. CDR3: CASSPPSDRNYGYTF. The CDR3 DNA follows: TGCGCCAGCAGCCCACCGTCCGACAGGAACTATGGCTACACCTTC.

This sequence joins TRBV6-1 and TRBJ1-5; 8 nucleotides line up with TRBD1. V shed 6 bases, J shed 2 bases, and the junction held 6 bases outside the gene matches. The length of the CDR3 is 15 residues. CDR1 is MNHNS and CDR2 is SASEGT in the germline V gene. CDR3 sequence reads: CASRADRAGNQPQHF. As DNA, the CDR3 is TGTGCCAGCAGGGCGGACAGGGCAGGCAATCAGCCCCAGCATTTT.

The chain's CDR3 is CSITRGVTDTQYF. The DNA for the CDR3 is TGCAGCATTACTCGAGGAGTCACAGATACGCAGTATTTT. The V gene is TRBV29-1, the J gene TRBJ2-3; D not certain. This CDR3 has 13 amino acids. CDR1 is SQVTM and CDR2 is ANQGSEA in the germline V gene. V was pared by 8 bases and J by 2 bases, with 14 bases between.

This sequence joins TRBV5-1 and TRBJ2-3, with TRBD2 matching 13 bases. The CDR3 sequence is 20 residues long. Trimming removed 0 bases from V and 2 bases from J; junction bases left unmatched: 12. Germline CDR1 reads SGHRS; CDR2 reads YFSETQ. The CDR3 sequence: CASSLEGGTSGAVSTDTQYF. CDR3 in DNA: TGCGCCAGCAGCTTGGAAGGGGGGACTAGCGGGGCCGTCTCCACAGATACGCAGTATTTT.

This chain uses TRBV5-6 with TRBJ1-5; 12 nucleotides match TRBD1. Losses at the gene ends were 4 bases for V and 6 bases for J; bases not matched to a gene: 5. CDR3 length equals 15 residues. Per germline, CDR1 SGHDT and CDR2 YYEEEE. The CDR3 is CASSPGTGGGQPQHF. The CDR3 region has the DNA TGTGCCAGCAGCCCCGGGACAGGGGGCGGTCAGCCCCAGCATTTT.

The rearrangement joins TRBV5-4 to TRBJ2-7, with TRBD1 identical over 7 bases. CDR3 size: 15 residues. The germline V gene encodes CDR1 SGHNT and CDR2 YYREEE (reference sequence). The V and J ends lost 4 bases and 7 bases, in that order; junction bases with no gene match: 14. DNA for the CDR3: TGTGCCAGCAGCCAAGGGACAGTTGGGACGATGGAGCAGTACTTC. Its translation: CASSQGTVGTMEQYF.

This chain uses TRBV18 with TRBJ1-3, with TRBD1 as a possible D gene (5 bases). Per germline, CDR1 KGHSH and CDR2 LQKENI. Trimming pared 1 base from V and 6 bases from J, leaving 13 bases between. The CDR3 totals 15 residues. CDR3: CASSPLPGQQNTIYF. The CDR3 coding sequence is TGTGCCAGCTCACCACTGCCTGGACAACAAAACACCATATATTTT.

V and J are TRBV6-1 and TRBJ1-2; 9 bases fit TRBD1. V lost 5 bases and J lost 8; bases outside the gene matches: 9. Germline-derived CDR1 and CDR2 are MNHNS and SASEGT. This CDR3 comprises 14 residues. The CDR3 nucleotides read TGTGCCAGCAGTCGACAAGGACAGGGGAACGGCTACACCTTC. This codes for CASSRQGQGNGYTF.

The chain links TRBV7-9 to TRBJ2-2, with D perhaps matching TRBD2 (5 bases). Germline loops: CDR1 SEHNR, CDR2 FQNEAQ (reference sequence). Deletions cut 8 bases from V and 4 bases from J, with 5 bases between. The CDR3 totals 11 residues. In nucleotides, the CDR3 is TGTGCCAGCGGAGGCACCGGGGAGCTGTTTTTT. Protein product: CASGGTGELFF. Filled out from reference TRBV7-9 and TRBJ2-2, the complete variable domain reads DTGVSQNPRHKITKRGQNVTFRCDPISEHNRLYWYRQTLGQGPEFLTYFQNEAQLEKSRLLSDRFSAERPKGSFSTLEIQRTEQGDSAMYLCASGGTGELFFGEGSRLTVL.

A word on this clone: At one end, the junction sequence differs from germline, possibly due to a read error. V is TRBV30 and J is TRBJ2-3; unclear D gene. This CDR3 contains 14 residues. Germline assignment: CDR1 GTSNPN and CDR2 SVGIG (reference sequence). CDR3 residues: CAWSVGMATDKQYF. CDR3 nucleotide sequence: TGTGCCTGGAGTGTAGGTATGGCCACAGATAAGCAGTATTTT.